This TCR beta chain was found in a study of control samples from healthy donors and cancer patients. The table came from immunoSEQ multiplex PCR; TCRdb's copy has only in-frame clones and leaves some out. Here the sample spans 170,000 or so clones, approximately 90% being singletons. This sequence originates from a man aged 30-40 years in good health. Sequencing input: blood.

The CDR3, as DNA: TGTGCCAGCAGTGGACACCTCAAGAAAAAGTCGGAGTACGAGCAGTACTTC. Translating it yields CASSGHLKKKSEYEQYF. The chain couples TRBV6-1 to TRBJ2-7; D not resolved. V lost 4 bases and J 4 bases, leaving 23 bases between the germline ends. CDR1 is MNHNS and CDR2 is SASEGT in the germline V gene. The CDR3 consists of 17 residues.